This TCR beta chain originates from a study of siplizumab effects on memory and regulatory T cells. Study results and caveats: Relative to controls at about 27%, mappable alloreactive CD4+ clones exhibited a mean Treg-derived proportion of approximately 70% with siplizumab.

Regarding this clone: Its antigen remains unknown.

The germline V and J ends were trimmed by 5 bases and 5 bases, with 20 bases remaining between them. The germline CDR1 and CDR2 sequences are SGHRS and YFSETQ. The CDR3 length is 16 residues. Profiling relied on immunoSEQ multiplex PCR, and the TCRdb table lists in-frame clones only, not all of them. The sample holds some 100,000 clones, 94% seen once. Sequencing used Tregs sorted from blood. This TCR derives from a human donor in good health. The rearrangement joins TRBV5-1 to TRBJ2-1; D is perhaps TRBD1 or TRBD2 (7 bases each). As DNA, the CDR3 is TGCGCCAGCAGACGCGCCCGGCAGGGGGGGAACAATGAGCAGTTCTTC. Translated: CASRRARQGGNNEQFF.